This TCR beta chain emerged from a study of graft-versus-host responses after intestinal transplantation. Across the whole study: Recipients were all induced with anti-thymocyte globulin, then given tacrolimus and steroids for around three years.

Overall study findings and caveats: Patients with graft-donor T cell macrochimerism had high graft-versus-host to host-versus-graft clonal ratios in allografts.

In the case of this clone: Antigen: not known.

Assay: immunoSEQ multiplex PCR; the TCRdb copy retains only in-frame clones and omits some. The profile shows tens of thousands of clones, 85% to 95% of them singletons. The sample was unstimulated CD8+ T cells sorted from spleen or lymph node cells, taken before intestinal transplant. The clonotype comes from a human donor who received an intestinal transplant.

CDR3 residues: CASSYSPRGTQYF. The CDR3 nucleotides are TGTGCCAGCAGTTACTCTCCACGAGGTACGCAGTATTTT. This chain uses TRBV6-5 with TRBJ2-3, with D unresolved. Trimming stripped 0 bases from V and 8 bases from J, with 9 bases between. The CDR3 has 13 residues. CDR1 is MNHEY and CDR2 is SVGAGI in the germline V gene.